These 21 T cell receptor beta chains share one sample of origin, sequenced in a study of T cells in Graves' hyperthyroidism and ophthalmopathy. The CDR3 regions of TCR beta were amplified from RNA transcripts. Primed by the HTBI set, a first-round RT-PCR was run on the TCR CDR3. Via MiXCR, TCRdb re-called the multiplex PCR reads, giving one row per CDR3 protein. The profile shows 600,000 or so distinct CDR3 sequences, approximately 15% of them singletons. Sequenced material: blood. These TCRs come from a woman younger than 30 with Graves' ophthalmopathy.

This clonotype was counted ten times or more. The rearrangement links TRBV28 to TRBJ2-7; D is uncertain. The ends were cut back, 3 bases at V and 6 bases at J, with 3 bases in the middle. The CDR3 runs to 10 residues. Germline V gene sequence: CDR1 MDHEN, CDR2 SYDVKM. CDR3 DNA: TGTGCCAGCAGTTTTGGCGAGCAGTACTTC. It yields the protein CASSFGEQYF.

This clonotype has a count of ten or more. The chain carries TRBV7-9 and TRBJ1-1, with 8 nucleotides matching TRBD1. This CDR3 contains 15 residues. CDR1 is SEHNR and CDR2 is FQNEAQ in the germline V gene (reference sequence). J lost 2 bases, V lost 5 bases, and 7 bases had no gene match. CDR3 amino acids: CASSPIQGGNTEAFF. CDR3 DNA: TGTGCCAGCAGCCCGATACAGGGGGGTAACACTGAAGCTTTCTTT.

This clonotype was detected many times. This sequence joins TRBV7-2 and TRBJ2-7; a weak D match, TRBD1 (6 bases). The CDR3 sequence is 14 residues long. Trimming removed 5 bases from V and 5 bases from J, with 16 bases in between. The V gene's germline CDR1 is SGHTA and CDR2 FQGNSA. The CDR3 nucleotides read TGTGCCAGCAGCCAGCCCACAGGGACGAACGAGCAGTACTTC. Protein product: CASSQPTGTNEQYF.

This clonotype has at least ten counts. The CDR3 is CASSRERSRLTQYF. The CDR3 DNA reads TGTGCCAGCAGCCGAGAGCGGTCCCGTCTTACGCAGTATTTT. J is TRBJ2-3 and V is TRBV7-8; D possibly corresponds to TRBD2 (5 bases). This CDR3 comprises 14 residues. Germline V gene lookup returns CDR1 SGHVS and CDR2 FQNEAQ. With 5 bases removed from V and 8 bases from J, the gap between germline ends came to 17 bases. The full variable domain, rest sourced from reference TRBV7-8 and TRBJ2-3, is GAGVSQSPRYKVAKRGQDVALRCDPISGHVSLFWYQQALGQGPEFLTYFQNEAQLDKSGLPSDRFFAERPEGSVSTLKIQRTQQEDSAVYLCASSRERSRLTQYFGPGTRLTVL.

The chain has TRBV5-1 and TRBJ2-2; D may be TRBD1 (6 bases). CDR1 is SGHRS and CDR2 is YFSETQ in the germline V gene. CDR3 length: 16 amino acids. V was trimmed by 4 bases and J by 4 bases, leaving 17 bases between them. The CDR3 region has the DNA TGCGCCAGCAGCCGGAAGGGGGACCCGAGCACCGGGGAGCTGTTTTTT. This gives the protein CASSRKGDPSTGELFF.

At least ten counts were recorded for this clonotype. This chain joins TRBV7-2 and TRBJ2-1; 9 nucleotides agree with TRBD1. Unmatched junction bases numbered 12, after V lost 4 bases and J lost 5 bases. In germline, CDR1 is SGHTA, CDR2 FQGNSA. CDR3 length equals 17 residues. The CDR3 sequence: CASSSRSPGTGNNEQFF. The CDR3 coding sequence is TGTGCCAGCAGCTCTAGGAGTCCCGGGACAGGGAACAATGAGCAGTTCTTC.

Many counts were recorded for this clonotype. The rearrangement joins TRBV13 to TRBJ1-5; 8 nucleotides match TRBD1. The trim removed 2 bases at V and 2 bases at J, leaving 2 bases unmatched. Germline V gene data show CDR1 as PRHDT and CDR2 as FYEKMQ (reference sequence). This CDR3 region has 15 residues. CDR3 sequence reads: CASSLRGQGNQPQHF. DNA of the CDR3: TGTGCCAGCAGCTTAAGGGGACAGGGCAATCAGCCCCAGCATTTT. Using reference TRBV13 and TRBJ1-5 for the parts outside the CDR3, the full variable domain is AAGVIQSPRHLIKEKRETATLKCYPIPRHDTVYWYQQGPGQDPQFLISFYEKMQSDKGSIPDRFSAQQFSDYHSELNMSSLELGDSALYFCASSLRGQGNQPQHFGDGTRLSIL.

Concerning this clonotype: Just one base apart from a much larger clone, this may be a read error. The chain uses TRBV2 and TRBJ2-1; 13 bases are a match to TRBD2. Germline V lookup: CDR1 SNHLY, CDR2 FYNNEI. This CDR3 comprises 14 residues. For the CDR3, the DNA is TGTGCCGGCGGACTAGCGGGAGTTAGGAATGAGCAGTCCTTC. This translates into CAGGLAGVRNEQSF.

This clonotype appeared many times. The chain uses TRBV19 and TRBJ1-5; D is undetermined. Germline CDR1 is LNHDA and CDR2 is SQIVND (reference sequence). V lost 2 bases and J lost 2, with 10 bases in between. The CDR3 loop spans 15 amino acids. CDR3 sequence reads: CASSINGQGNQPQHF. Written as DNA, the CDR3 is TGTGCCAGTAGTATAAACGGCCAGGGCAATCAGCCCCAGCATTTT.

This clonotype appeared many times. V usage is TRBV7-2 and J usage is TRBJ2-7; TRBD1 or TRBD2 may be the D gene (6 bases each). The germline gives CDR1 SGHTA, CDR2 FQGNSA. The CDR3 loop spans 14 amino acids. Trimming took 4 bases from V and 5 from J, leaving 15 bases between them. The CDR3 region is CASSWGTTSHEQYF. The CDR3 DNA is TGTGCCAGCAGCTGGGGGACAACTAGCCACGAGCAGTACTTC.

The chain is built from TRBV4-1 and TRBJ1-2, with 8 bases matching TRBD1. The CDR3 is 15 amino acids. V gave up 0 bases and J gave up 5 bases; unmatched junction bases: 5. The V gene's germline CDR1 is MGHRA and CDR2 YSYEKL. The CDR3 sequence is CASSQDRQGFYGYTF. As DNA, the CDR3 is TGCGCCAGCAGCCAAGACAGACAGGGGTTTTATGGCTACACCTTC.

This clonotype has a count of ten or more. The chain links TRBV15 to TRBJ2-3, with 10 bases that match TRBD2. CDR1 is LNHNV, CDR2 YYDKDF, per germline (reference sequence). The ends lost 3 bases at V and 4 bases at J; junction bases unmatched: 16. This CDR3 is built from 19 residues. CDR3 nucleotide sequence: TGTGCCACCAGCAGTTCCGCCCCACCTAGCGGGAGAGTTGCAGATACGCAGTATTTT. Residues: CATSSSAPPSGRVADTQYF. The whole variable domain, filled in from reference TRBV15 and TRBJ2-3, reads DAMVIQNPRYQVTQFGKPVTLSCSQTLNHNVMYWYQQKSSQAPKLLFHYYDKDFNNEADTPDNFQSRRPNTSFCFLDIRSPGLGDTAMYLCATSSSAPPSGRVADTQYFGPGTRLTVL.

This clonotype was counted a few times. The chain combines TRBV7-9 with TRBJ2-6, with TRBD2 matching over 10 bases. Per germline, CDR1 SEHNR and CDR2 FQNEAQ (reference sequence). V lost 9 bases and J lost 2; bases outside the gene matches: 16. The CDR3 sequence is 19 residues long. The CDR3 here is CASKPGLAPPKTGANVLTF. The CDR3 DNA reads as TGTGCCAGTAAACCGGGACTAGCGCCACCAAAAACTGGGGCCAACGTCCTGACTTTC.

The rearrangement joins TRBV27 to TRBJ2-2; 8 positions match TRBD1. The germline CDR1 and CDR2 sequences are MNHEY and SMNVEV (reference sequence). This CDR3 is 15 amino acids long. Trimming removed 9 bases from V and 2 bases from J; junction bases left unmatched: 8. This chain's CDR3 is CARGQGTLNTGELFF. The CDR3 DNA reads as TGTGCCAGAGGACAGGGTACCCTCAACACCGGGGAGCTGTTTTTT.

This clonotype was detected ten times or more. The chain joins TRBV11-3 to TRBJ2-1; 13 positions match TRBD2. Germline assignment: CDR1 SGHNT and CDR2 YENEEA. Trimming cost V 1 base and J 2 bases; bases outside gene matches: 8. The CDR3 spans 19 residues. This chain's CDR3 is CASSLGRGTSGKTYNEQFF. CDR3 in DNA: TGTGCCAGCAGCTTAGGGAGAGGGACTAGCGGGAAGACCTACAATGAGCAGTTCTTC.

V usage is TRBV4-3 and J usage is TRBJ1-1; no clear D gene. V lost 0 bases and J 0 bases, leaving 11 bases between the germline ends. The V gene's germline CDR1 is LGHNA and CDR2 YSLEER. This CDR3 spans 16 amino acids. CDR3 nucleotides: TGCGCCAGCAGCCAAGATCCAGTTGCGATGAACACTGAAGCTTTCTTT. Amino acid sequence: CASSQDPVAMNTEAFF.

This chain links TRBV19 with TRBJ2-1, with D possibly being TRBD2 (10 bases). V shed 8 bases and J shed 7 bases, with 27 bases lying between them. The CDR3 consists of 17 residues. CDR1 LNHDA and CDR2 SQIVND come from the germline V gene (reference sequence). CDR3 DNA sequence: TGTGCCAGTTCGGACAGGGGTACTGGACTAGCGGAAAATGAGCAGTTCTTC. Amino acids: CASSDRGTGLAENEQFF.

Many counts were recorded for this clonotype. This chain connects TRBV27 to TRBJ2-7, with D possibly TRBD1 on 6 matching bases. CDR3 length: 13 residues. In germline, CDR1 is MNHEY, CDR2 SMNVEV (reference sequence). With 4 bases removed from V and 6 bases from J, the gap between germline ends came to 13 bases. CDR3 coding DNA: TGTGCCAGCAGTTCAGGGGTAGACCTCGAGCAGTACTTC. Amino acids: CASSSGVDLEQYF.

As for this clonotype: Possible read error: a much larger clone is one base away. The CDR3 DNA sequence: TGTGCCAGCTCACCACCGGTAACAGATATGCAGTATTTT. It is translated as CASSPPVTDMQYF. The V call is TRBV18, the J call TRBJ2-3; D remains unclear. The CDR3 runs to 13 residues. Germline CDR1 KGHSH, CDR2 LQKENI.

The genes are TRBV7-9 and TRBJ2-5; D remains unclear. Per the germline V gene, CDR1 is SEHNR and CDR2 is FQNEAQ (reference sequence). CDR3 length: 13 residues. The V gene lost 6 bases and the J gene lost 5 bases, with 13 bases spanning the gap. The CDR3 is CASRVRAAETQYF. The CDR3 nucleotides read TGTGCCAGCAGGGTTAGGGCCGCCGAGACCCAGTACTTC. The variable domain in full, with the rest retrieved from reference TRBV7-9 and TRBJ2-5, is DTGVSQNPRHKITKRGQNVTFRCDPISEHNRLYWYRQTLGQGPEFLTYFQNEAQLEKSRLLSDRFSAERPKGSFSTLEIQRTEQGDSAMYLCASRVRAAETQYFGPGTRLLVL.

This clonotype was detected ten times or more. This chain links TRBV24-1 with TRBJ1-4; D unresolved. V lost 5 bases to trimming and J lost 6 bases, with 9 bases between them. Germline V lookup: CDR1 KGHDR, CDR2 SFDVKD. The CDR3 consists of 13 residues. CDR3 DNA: TGTGCCACCAGTGGCGGGCCCCATGAAAAACTGTTTTTT. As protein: CATSGGPHEKLFF.